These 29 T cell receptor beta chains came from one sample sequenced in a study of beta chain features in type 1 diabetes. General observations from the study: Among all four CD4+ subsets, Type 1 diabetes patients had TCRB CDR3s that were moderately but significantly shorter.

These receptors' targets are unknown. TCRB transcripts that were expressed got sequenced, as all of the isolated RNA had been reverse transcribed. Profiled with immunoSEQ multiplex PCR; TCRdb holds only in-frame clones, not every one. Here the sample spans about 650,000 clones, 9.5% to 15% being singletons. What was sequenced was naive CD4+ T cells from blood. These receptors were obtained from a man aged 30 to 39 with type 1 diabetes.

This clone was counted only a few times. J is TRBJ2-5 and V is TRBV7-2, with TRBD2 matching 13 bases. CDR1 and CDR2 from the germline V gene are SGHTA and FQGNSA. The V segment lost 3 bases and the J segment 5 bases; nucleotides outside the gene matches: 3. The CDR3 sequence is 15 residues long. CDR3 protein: CASSFGLAGVETQYF. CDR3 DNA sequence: TGTGCCAGCAGCTTCGGACTAGCGGGGGTTGAGACCCAGTACTTC.

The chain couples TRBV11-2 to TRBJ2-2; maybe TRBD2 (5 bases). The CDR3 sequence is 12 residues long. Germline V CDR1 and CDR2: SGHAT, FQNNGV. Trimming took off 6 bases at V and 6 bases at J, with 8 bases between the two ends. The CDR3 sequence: CASREVPGELFF. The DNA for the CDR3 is TGTGCCAGCAGGGAGGTCCCCGGGGAGCTGTTTTTT.

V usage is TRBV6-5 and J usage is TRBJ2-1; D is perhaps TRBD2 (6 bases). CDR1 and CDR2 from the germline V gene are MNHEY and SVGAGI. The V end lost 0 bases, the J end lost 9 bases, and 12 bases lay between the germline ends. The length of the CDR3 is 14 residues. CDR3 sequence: CASSYSGTEGEQFF. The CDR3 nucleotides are TGTGCCAGCAGTTACTCGGGGACGGAGGGTGAGCAGTTCTTC.

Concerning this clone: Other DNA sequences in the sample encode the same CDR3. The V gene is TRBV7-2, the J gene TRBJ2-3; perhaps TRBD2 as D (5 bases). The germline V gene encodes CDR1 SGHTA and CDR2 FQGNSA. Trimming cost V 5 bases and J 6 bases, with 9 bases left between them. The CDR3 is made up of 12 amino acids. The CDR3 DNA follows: TGTGCCAGCAGCCTCGGACTGGATACGCAGTATTTT. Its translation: CASSLGLDTQYF.

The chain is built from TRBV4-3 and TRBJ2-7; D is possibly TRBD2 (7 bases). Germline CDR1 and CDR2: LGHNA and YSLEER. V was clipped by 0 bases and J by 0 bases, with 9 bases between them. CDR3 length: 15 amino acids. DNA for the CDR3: TGCGCCAGCAGCCAAGATCGGGGGGCCTCCTACGAGCAGTACTTC. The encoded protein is CASSQDRGASYEQYF.

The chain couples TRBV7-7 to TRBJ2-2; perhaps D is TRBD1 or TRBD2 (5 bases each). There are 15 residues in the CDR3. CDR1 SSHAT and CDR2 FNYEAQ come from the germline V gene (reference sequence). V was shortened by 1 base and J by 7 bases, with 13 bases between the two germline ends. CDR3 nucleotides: TGTGCCAGCAGCTTAGGAGGGGCCGAGGGCGGGGAGCTGTTTTTT. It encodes CASSLGGAEGGELFF. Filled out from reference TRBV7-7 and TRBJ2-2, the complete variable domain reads GAGVSQSPRYKVTKRGQDVTLRCDPISSHATLYWYQQALGQGPEFLTYFNYEAQPDKSGLPSDRFSAERPEGSISTLTIQRTEQRDSAMYRCASSLGGAEGGELFFGEGSRLTVL.

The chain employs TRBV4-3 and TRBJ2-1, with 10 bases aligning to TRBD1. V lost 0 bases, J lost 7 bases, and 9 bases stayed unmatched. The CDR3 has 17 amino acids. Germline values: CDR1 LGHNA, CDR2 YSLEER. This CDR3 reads CASSQDPTGGVRNEQFF. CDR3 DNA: TGCGCCAGCAGCCAAGACCCGACAGGGGGCGTAAGGAATGAGCAGTTCTTC.

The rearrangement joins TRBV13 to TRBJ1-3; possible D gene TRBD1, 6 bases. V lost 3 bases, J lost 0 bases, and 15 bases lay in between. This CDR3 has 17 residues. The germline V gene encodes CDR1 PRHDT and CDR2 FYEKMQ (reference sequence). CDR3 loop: CASSFEGHLSSGNTIYF. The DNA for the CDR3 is TGTGCCAGCAGCTTTGAGGGACACTTGAGCTCTGGAAACACCATATATTTT.

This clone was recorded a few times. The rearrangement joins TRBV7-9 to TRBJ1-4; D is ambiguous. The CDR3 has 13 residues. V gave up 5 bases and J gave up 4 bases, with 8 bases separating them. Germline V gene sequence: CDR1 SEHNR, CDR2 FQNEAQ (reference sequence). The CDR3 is CASSPTRNEKLFF. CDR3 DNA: TGTGCCAGCAGCCCGACGCGTAATGAAAAACTGTTTTTT.

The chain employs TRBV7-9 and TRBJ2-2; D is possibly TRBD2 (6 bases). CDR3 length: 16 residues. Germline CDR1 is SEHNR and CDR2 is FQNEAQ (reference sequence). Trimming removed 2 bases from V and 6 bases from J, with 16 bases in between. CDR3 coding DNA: TGTGCCAGCAGCTTAATTGCGGGGCGAGCGGCCGGGGAGCTGTTTTTT. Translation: CASSLIAGRAAGELFF.

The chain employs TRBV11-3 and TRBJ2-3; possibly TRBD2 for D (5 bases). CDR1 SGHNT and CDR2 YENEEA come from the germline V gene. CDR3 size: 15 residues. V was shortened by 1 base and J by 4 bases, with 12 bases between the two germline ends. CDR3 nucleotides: TGTGCCAGCAGCTTAGGGACTCGTGCTTCAGATACGCAGTATTTT. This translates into CASSLGTRASDTQYF.

This CDR3 is CASSLGGSGTAGTEAFF. In nucleotides, the CDR3 is TGTGCCAGCAGCTTAGGAGGGAGTGGGACAGCTGGCACTGAAGCTTTCTTT. J is TRBJ1-1 and V is TRBV7-2, with 7 bases lining up with TRBD1. Trimming removed 1 base from V and 4 bases from J; junction bases left unmatched: 12. Germline CDR1 is SGHTA and CDR2 is FQGNSA. The length of the CDR3 is 17 residues.

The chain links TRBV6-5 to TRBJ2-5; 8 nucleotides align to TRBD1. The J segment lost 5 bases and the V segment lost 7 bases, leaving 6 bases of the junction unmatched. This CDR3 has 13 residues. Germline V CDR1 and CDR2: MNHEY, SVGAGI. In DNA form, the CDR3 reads TGTGCCAGCAACAGGGGGGCAATGGAGACCCAGTACTTC. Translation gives CASNRGAMETQYF.

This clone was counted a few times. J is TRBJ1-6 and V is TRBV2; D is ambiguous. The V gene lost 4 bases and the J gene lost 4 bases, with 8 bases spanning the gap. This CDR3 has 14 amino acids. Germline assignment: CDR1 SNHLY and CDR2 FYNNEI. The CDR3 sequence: CASSVQKYNSPLHF. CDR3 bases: TGTGCCAGCAGTGTGCAAAAGTATAATTCACCCCTCCACTTT.

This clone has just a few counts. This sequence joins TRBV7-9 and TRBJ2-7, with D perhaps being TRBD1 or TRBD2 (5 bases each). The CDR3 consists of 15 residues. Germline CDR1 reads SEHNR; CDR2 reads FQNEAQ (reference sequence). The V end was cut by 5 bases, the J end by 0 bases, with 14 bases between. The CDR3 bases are TGTGCCAGCAGCGTCTCCGGGACGGACTCCTACGAGCAGTACTTC. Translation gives CASSVSGTDSYEQYF.

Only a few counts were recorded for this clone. The CDR3: CASSLVSGTAYEQYF. In nucleotides, the CDR3 is TGCGCCAGCAGCTTGGTTTCAGGGACAGCCTACGAGCAGTACTTC. The V call is TRBV5-1, the J call TRBJ2-7; the match to TRBD1 covers 7 bases. CDR3 length equals 15 residues. Germline values: CDR1 SGHRS, CDR2 YFSETQ. The ends lost 0 bases at V and 2 bases at J; junction bases unmatched: 5.

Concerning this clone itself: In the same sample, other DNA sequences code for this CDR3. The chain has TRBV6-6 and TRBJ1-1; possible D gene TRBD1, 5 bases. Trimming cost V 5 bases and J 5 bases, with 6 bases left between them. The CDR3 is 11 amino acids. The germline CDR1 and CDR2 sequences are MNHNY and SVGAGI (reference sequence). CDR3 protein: CASSPGTEAFF. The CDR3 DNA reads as TGTGCCAGCAGTCCAGGGACTGAAGCTTTCTTT.

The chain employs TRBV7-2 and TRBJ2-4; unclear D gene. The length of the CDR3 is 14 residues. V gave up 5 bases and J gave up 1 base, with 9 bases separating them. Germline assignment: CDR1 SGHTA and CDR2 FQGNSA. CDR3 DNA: TGTGCCAGCAGCAGACCGGGCGCCAAAAACATTCAGTACTTC. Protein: CASSRPGAKNIQYF.

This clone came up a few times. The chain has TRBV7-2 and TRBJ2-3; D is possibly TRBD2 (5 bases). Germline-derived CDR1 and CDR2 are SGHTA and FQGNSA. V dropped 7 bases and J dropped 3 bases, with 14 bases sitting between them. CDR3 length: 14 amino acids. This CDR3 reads CASTVYRETDTQYF. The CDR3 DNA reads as TGTGCCAGCACCGTTTACCGGGAAACAGATACGCAGTATTTT.

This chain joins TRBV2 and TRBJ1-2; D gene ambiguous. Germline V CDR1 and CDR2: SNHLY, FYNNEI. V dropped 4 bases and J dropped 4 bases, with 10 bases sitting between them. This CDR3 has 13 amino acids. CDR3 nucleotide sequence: TGTGCCAGCAGTGGGCCCGGGGTCTATGGCTACACCTTC. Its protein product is CASSGPGVYGYTF.

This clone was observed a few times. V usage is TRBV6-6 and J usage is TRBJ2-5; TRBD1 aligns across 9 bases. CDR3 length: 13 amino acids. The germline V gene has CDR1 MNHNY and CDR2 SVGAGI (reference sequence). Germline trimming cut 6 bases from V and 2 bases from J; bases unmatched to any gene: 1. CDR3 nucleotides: TGTGCCAGCAGGGGACAGGGTCAAGAGACCCAGTACTTC. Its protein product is CASRGQGQETQYF.

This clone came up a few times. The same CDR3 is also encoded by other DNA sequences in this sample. This chain's CDR3 is CASSQDPNTGELFF. CDR3 DNA sequence: TGCGCCAGCAGCCAAGACCCAAACACCGGGGAGCTGTTTTTT. The rearrangement joins TRBV4-3 to TRBJ2-2; D is unclear. The V gene lost 0 bases and the J gene lost 2 bases, with 4 bases spanning the gap. This CDR3 region has 14 residues. Looked up from germline, CDR1 is LGHNA and CDR2 is YSLEER.

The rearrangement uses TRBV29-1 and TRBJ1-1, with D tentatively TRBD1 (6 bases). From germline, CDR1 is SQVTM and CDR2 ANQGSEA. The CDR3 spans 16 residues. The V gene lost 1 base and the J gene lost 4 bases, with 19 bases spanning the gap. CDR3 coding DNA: TGCAGCGTTGAAGTGACCCCGGGGGGGCGAGTCACTGAAGCTTTCTTT. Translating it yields CSVEVTPGGRVTEAFF.

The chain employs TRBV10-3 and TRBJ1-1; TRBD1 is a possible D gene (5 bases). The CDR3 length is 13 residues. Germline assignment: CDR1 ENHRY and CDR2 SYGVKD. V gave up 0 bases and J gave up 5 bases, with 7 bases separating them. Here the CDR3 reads CAISESRGTEAFF. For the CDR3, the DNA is TGTGCCATCAGTGAGTCAAGGGGAACTGAAGCTTTCTTT.

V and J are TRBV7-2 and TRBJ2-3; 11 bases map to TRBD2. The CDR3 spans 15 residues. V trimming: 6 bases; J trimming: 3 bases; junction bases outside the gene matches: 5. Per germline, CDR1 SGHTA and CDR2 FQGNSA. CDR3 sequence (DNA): TGTGCCAGCAGTTCGGGACTAGCGGAGACAGATACGCAGTATTTT. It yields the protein CASSSGLAETDTQYF.

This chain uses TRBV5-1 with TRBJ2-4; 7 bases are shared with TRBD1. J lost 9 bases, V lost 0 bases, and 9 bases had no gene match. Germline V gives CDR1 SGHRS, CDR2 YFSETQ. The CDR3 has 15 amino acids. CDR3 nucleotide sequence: TGCGCCAGCAGCTTGGGGCGCCGGGACAGTTCCATTCAGTACTTC. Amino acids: CASSLGRRDSSIQYF.

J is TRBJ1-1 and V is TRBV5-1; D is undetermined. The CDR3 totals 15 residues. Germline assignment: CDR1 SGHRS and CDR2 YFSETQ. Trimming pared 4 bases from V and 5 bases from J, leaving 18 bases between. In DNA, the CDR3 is TGCGCCAGCAGCCCGGTACTAGTGGGTCGGACTGAAGCTTTCTTT. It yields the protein CASSPVLVGRTEAFF.

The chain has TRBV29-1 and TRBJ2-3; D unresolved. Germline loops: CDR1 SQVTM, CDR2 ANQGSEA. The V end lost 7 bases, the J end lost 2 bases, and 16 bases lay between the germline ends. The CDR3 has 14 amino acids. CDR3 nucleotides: TGCAGCGGATTCAAAGGCCTCCACACAGATACGCAGTATTTT. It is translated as CSGFKGLHTDTQYF.

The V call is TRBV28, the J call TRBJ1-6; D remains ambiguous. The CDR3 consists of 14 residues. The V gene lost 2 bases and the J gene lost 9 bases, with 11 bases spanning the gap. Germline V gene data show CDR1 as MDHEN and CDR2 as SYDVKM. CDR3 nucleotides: TGTGCCAGCAGTTTAGCTGCGGGGTTTTCACCCCTCCACTTT. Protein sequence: CASSLAAGFSPLHF. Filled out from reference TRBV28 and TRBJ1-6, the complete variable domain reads DVKVTQSSRYLVKRTGEKVFLECVQDMDHENMFWYRQDPGLGLRLIYFSYDVKMKEKGDIPEGYSVSREKKERFSLILESASTNQTSMYLCASSLAAGFSPLHFGNGTRLTVT.